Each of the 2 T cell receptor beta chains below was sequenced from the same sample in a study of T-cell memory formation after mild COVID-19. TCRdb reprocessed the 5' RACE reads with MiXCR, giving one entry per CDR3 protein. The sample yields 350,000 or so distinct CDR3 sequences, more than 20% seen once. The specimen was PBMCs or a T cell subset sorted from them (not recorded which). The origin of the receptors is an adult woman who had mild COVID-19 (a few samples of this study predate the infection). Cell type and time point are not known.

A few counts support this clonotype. CDR3 loop: CSASKNLGNTEAFF. In DNA, the CDR3 is TGCAGTGCTTCTAAGAATCTGGGGAACACTGAAGCTTTCTTT. The chain links TRBV20-1 to TRBJ1-1; D ambiguous. V was shortened by 5 bases and J by 1 base, with 14 bases between the two germline ends. The germline V gene has CDR1 DFQATT and CDR2 SNEGSKA (reference sequence). The length of the CDR3 is 14 residues.

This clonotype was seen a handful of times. Here the CDR3 reads CASSYGGTPISYEQYF. As DNA, the CDR3 is TGTGCCAGCAGTTATGGCGGGACACCGATCTCCTACGAGCAGTACTTC. The chain is built from TRBV6-2 or TRBV6-3 and TRBJ2-7; D tentatively fits TRBD1 or TRBD2 (6 bases each). CDR3 length equals 16 residues. Trimming pared 3 bases from V and 0 bases from J, leaving 15 bases between. Germline V lookup: CDR1 MNHEY, CDR2 SVGEGT.